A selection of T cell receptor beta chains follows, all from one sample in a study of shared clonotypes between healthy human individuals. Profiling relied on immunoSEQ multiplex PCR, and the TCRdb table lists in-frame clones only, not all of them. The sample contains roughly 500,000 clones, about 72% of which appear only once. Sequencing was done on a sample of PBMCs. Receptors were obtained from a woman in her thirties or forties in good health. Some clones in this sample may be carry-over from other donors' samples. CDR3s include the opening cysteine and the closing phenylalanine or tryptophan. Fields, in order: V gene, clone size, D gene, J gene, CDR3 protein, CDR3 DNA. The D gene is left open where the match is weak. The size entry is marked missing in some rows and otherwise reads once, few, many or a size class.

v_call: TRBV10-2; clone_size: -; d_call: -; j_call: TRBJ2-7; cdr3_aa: CASGGWETGFGYEQYF; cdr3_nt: TGCGCCAGCGGGGGTTGGGAGACAGGATTCGGCTACGAGCAGTACTTC
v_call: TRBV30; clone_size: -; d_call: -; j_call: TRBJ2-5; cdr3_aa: CAWSKGGGQETQYF; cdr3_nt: TGTGCCTGGAGTAAGGGGGGGGGCCAAGAGACCCAGTACTTC
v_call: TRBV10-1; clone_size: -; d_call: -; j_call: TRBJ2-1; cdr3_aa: CASSVIIGAVSSYNEQFF; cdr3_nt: TGCGCCAGCAGTGTAATAATAGGAGCGGTAAGCTCCTACAATGAGCAGTTCTTC
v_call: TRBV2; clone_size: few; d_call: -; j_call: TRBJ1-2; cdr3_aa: CASNGGPRRGYTF; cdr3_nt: TGTGCCAGCAACGGTGGACCCCGAAGGGGCTACACCTTC
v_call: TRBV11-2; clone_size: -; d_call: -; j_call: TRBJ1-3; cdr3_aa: CASSLAAGSSGNTIYF; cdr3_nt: TGTGCCAGCAGCTTAGCAGCGGGGTCTTCTGGAAACACCATATATTTT
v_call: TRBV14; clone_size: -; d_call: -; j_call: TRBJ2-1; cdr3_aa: CASSQAVLVNSYNEQFF; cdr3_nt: TGTGCCAGCAGCCAAGCGGTCCTAGTTAACTCCTACAATGAGCAGTTCTTC
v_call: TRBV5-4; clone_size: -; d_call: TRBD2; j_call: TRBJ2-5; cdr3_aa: CASSDAGLAGGMRETQYF; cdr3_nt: TGTGCCAGCAGCGATGCGGGACTAGCGGGGGGCATGAGGGAGACCCAGTACTTC
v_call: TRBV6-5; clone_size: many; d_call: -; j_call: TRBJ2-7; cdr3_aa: CASSYNFRQGQYF; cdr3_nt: TGTGCCAGCAGTTATAACTTTCGGCAGGGTCAGTACTTC
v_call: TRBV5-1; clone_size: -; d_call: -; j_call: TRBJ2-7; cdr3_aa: CASSIEGSYEQYF; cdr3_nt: TGCGCCAGCAGCATAGAGGGGAGCTACGAGCAGTACTTC
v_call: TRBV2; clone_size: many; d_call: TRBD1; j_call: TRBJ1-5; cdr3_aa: CASSGLGGGRDQPQHF; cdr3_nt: TGTGCCAGCAGTGGTTTAGGGGGCGGGAGAGATCAGCCCCAGCATTTT
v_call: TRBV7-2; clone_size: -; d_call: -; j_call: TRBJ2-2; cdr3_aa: CASSLRGGNTGELFF; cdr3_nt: TGTGCCAGCAGCCTGCGGGGCGGCAACACCGGGGAGCTGTTTTTT
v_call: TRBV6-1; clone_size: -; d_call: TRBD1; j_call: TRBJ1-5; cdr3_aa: CASREGQNQPQHF; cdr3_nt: TGTGCCAGCAGAGAGGGACAGAATCAGCCCCAGCATTTT
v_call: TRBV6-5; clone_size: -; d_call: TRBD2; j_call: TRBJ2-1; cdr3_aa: CASSTGVSGIDEQFF; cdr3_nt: TGTGCCAGCAGTACCGGAGTTAGCGGGATTGATGAGCAGTTCTTC
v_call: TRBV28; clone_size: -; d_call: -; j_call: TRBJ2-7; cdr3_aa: CASSRPPVTYEQYF; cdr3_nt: TGTGCCAGCAGTCGACCCCCGGTTACCTACGAGCAGTACTTC
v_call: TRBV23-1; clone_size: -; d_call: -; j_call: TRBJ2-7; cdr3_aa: CASSQQGLGYEQYF; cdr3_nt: TGCGCCAGCAGTCAACAGGGTTTGGGCTACGAGCAGTACTTC
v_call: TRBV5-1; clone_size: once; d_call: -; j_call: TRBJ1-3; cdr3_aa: CASSLDRAGNTIYF; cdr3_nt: TGCGCCAGCAGCTTGGACAGAGCTGGAAACACCATATATTTT
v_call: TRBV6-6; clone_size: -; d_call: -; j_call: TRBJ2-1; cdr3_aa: CASSWRLGTYNEQFF; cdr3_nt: TGTGCCAGCAGCTGGCGTCTGGGCACCTACAATGAGCAGTTCTTC
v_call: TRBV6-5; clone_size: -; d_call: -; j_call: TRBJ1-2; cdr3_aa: CASRPPGDTNYGYTF; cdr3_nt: TGTGCCAGCAGACCCCCTGGGGACACTAACTATGGCTACACCTTC
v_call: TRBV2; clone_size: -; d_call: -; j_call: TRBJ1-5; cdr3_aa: CASSGQSNQPQHF; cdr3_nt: TGTGCCAGCAGTGGGCAGAGCAATCAGCCCCAGCATTTT
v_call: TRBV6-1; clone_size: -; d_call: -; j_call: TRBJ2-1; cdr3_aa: CASSPYPTSSNEQFF; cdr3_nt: TGTGCCAGCAGTCCATACCCCACCTCGAGTAATGAGCAGTTCTTC
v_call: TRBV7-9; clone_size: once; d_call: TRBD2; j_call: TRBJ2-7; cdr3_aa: CASSLEGLAGVQQYF; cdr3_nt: TGTGCCAGCAGCTTAGAAGGACTAGCGGGAGTTCAGCAGTACTTC
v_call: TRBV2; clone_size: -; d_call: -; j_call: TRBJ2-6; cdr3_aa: CASSAGKSGANVLTF; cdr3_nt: TGTGCCAGCAGTGCCGGGAAATCTGGGGCCAACGTCCTGACTTTC
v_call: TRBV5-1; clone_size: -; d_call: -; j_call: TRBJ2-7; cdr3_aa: CASSLRGRETYEQYF; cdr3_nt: TGCGCCAGCAGCTTAAGAGGACGGGAAACCTACGAGCAGTACTTC
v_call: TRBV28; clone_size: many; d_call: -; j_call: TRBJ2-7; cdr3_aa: CASSRGYEQYF; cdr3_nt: TGTGCCAGCAGCCGGGGCTACGAGCAGTACTTC
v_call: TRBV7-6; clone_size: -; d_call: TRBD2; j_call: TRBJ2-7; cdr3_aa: CASSLEAGAPEQYF; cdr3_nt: TGTGCCAGCAGTTTAGAAGCGGGAGCTCCGGAGCAGTACTTC
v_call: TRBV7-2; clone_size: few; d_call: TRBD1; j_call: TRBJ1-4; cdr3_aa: CASSLTGFPNEKLFF; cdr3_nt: TGTGCCAGCAGCCTGACAGGGTTTCCTAATGAAAAACTGTTTTTT
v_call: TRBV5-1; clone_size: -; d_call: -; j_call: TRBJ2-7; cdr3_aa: CASSRDVNTYEQYF; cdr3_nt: TGCGCCAGCAGCCGGGACGTCAACACCTACGAGCAGTACTTC
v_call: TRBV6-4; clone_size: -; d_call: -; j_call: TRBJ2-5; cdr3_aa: CASSGDGRVKETQYF; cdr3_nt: TGTGCCAGCAGTGGAGACGGCAGAGTAAAAGAGACCCAGTACTTC
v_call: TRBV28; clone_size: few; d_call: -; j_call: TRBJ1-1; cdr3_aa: CASRSDPGTYLWGTEAFF; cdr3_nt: TGTGCCAGCAGATCCGACCCCGGGACGTACCTATGGGGCACTGAAGCTTTCTTT
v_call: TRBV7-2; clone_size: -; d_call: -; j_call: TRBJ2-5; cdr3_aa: CASSRGLQETQYF; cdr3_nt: TGTGCCAGCAGCCGGGGACTTCAGGAGACCCAGTACTTC
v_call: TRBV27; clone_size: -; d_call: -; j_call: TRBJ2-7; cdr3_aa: CASSLLGRGYEQYF; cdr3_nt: TGTGCCAGCAGTTTATTGGGCAGGGGCTACGAGCAGTACTTC
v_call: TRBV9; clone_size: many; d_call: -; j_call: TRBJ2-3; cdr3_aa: CASSVAGLTDTQYF; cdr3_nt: TGTGCCAGCAGCGTAGCGGGCCTCACAGATACGCAGTATTTT
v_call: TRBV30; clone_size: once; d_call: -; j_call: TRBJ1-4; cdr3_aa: CAWAPGAFNEKLFF; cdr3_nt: TGTGCCTGGGCACCCGGGGCCTTTAATGAAAAACTGTTTTTT
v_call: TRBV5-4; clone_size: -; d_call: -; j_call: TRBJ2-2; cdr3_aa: CASSFVGTPPGELFF; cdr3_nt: TGTGCCAGCAGCTTCGTCGGGACACCCCCCGGGGAGCTGTTTTTT
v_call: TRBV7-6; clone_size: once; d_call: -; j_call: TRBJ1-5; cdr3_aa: CASSPPGQPQHF; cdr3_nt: TGTGCCAGCAGCCCTCCAGGACAGCCCCAGCATTTT
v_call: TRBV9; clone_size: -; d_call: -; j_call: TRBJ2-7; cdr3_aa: CASSIRWEPAYEQYF; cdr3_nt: TGTGCCAGCAGCATTAGATGGGAGCCTGCCTACGAGCAGTACTTC
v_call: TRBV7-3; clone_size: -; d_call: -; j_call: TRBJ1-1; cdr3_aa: CASSQGQNTEAFF; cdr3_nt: TGTGCCAGCAGCCAAGGACAAAACACTGAAGCTTTCTTT
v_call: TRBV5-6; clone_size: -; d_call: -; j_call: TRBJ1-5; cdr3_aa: CASSLLGKEGNQPQHF; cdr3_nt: TGTGCCAGCAGCTTGCTTGGCAAAGAGGGCAATCAGCCCCAGCATTTT
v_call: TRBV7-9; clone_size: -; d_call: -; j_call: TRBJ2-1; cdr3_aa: CASNQESSYNEQFF; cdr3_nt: TGTGCCAGCAATCAGGAGAGCTCCTACAATGAGCAGTTCTTC
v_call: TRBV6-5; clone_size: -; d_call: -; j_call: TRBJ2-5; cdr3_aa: CASRPGGGETQYF; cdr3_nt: TGTGCCAGCAGACCCGGGGGCGGGGAGACCCAGTACTTC
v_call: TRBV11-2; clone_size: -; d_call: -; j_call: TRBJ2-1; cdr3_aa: CASSLVLSGGEQFF; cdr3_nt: TGTGCCAGCAGCTTAGTCCTCAGTGGGGGTGAGCAGTTCTTC
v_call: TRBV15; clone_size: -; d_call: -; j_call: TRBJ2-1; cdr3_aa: CATSRDHGEQTYNEQFF; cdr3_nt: TGTGCCACCAGCAGAGATCACGGGGAACAGACTTACAATGAGCAGTTCTTC
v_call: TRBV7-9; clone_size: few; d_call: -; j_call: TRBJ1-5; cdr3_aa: CASSLGTNLQPQHF; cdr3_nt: TGTGCCAGCAGCCTAGGGACAAATCTGCAGCCCCAGCATTTT
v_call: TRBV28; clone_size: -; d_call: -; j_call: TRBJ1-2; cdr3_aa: CASSFNRANYGYTF; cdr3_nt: TGTGCCAGCAGTTTTAACAGAGCTAACTATGGCTACACCTTC
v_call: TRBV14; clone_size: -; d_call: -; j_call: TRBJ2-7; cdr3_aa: CASARGQHSYEQYF; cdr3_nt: TGTGCCAGCGCACGCGGACAGCACTCCTACGAGCAGTACTTC
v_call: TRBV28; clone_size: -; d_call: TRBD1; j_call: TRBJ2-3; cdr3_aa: CASSPTGGVDTQYF; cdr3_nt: TGTGCCAGCAGCCCGACAGGGGGCGTAGATACGCAGTATTTT
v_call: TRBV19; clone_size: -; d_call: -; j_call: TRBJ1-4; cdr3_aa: CASSANRARGEKLFF; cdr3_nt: TGTGCCAGTAGCGCGAACCGGGCCCGAGGCGAAAAACTGTTTTTT
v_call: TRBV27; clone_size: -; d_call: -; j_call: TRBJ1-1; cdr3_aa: CASSSGYTEAFF; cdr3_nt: TGTGCCAGCAGCAGTGGATACACTGAAGCTTTCTTT
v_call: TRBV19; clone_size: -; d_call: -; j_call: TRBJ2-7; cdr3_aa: CASSKLVQPYEQYF; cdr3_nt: TGTGCCAGTAGCAAACTAGTTCAGCCCTACGAGCAGTACTTC
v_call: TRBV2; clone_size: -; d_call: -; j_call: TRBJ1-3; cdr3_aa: CASSEQGRAGNTICF; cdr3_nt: TGTGCCAGCAGTGAGCAGGGGCGCGCAGGAAACACCATATGTTTT
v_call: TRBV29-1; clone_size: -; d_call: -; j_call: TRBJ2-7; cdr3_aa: CSVRERGNYEQYF; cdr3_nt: TGCAGCGTTCGCGAACGTGGGAACTACGAGCAGTACTTC
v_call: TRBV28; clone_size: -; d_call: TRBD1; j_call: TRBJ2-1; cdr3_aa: CASGPLEPGQGAPSGYNEQFF; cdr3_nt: TGTGCCAGCGGACCATTAGAACCGGGACAGGGGGCCCCATCAGGCTACAATGAGCAGTTCTTC
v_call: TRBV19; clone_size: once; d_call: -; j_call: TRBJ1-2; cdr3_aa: CASSNGVGYTF; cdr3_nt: TGTGCCAGTAGTAATGGGGTTGGCTACACCTTC
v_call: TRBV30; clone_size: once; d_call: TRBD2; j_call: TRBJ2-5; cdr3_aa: CAWRGLAGETQYF; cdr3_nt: TGTGCCTGGAGGGGTCTAGCGGGAGAGACCCAGTACTTC
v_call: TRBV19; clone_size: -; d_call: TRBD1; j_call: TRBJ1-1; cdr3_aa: CASSPLWTGAWGSEAFF; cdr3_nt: TGTGCCAGTAGTCCCCTTTGGACAGGGGCCTGGGGAAGTGAAGCTTTCTTT
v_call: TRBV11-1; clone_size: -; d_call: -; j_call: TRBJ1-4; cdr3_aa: CASSKQPSNEKLFF; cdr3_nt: TGTGCCAGCAGCAAACAGCCGTCTAATGAAAAACTGTTTTTT
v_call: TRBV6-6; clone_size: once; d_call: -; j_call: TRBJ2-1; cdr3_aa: CASTLTPGVYNEQFF; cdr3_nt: TGTGCCAGCACCTTGACCCCGGGGGTTTACAATGAGCAGTTCTTC